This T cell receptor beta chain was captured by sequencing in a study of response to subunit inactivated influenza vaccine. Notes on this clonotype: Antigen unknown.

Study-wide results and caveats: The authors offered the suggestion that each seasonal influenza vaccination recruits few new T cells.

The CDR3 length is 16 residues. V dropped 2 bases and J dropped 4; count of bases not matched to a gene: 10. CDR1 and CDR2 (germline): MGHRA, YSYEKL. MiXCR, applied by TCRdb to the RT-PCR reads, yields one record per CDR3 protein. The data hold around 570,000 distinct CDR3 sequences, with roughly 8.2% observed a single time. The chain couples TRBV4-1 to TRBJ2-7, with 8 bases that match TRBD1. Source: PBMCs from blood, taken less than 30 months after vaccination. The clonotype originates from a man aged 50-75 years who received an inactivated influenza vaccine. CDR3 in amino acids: CASSQRTGIKNYEQYF. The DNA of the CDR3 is TGCGCCAGCAGCCAACGGACAGGGATCAAAAATTACGAGCAGTACTTC.